This T cell receptor (beta chain) is from a study of blood T cell repertoires in COVID-19. Libraries were prepared by immunoSEQ multiplex PCR; TCRdb keeps only in-frame clonotypes and omits some of them. The sample lists more than 35,000 clones; about nine tenths were seen once. The CDR3 spans 15 residues. The germline CDR1 and CDR2 sequences are SGHAT and FQNNGV. V lost 5 bases, J lost 3 bases, and 13 bases lay in between. This clonotype originated in a man in his fifties or sixties with acute or convalescent COVID-19. The chain recombines TRBV11-2 with TRBJ1-4; D gene ambiguous. The sequenced sample consisted of peripheral blood. CDR3 nucleotide sequence: TGTGCCAGCAGCCGGAGGACGGCCCCTAATGAAAAACTGTTTTTT. Translated: CASSRRTAPNEKLFF.